The clone carrying this TCR beta chain was seen more than once but under ten times. Germline V gene sequence: CDR1 MNHEY, CDR2 SVGAGI. V lost 8 bases to trimming and J lost 6 bases, with 13 bases between them. The length of the CDR3 is 13 residues. TCRdb reprocessed the RT-PCR reads with MiXCR, giving one entry per CDR3 protein. Of about 700,000 distinct CDR3 sequences in the sample, approximately 15% are singletons; the top ten hold around 3.3%. The sequenced material came from memory CD4+ T cells from blood. This receptor was taken from a female donor in good health, serving as a healthy control. V gene TRBV6-5 combines with J gene TRBJ2-2, with D possibly being TRBD2 (5 bases). Here the CDR3 DNA reads TGTGCCAGCGGCCATCGCGGGTCCGGGGAGCTGTTTTTT. Protein product: CASGHRGSGELFF.